The 5 T cell receptor beta chains below all came from one sample that was sequenced in a study of shared clonotypes between healthy human individuals. Measured with immunoSEQ multiplex PCR; TCRdb has only the in-frame clones, and not every one. The sample contains roughly 1,500,000 clones, approximately 98% of which appear only once. The sequenced sample was naive CD4+ T cells sorted from blood. The subset was: CD45RA+ positively selected. These receptor sequences come from a man younger than 40 in good health.

A single count supports this clone. The genes are TRBV2 and TRBJ1-1; 7 bases match TRBD1. V was clipped by 3 bases and J by 8 bases; unmatched bases: 15. CDR1 is SNHLY and CDR2 is FYNNEI in the germline V gene. The CDR3 length is 16 residues. The CDR3 spells CASSDRGQSRAKEAFF. DNA for the CDR3: TGTGCCAGCAGTGATAGGGGACAGAGCCGTGCCAAGGAAGCTTTCTTT. The full variable domain, in which reference TRBV2 and TRBJ1-1 provide the parts outside the CDR3, is EPEVTQTPSHQVTQMGQEVILRCVPISNHLYFYWYRQILGQKVEFLVSFYNNEISEKSEIFDDQFSVERPDGSNFTLKIRSTKLEDSAMYFCASSDRGQSRAKEAFFGQGTRLTVV.

This clone has just one count. V and J are TRBV6-5 and TRBJ2-7, with D possibly TRBD1 on 6 matching bases. This CDR3 contains 13 residues. V lost 4 bases and J lost 1, with 8 bases in between. CDR1 is MNHEY and CDR2 is SVGAGI in the germline V gene. CDR3 sequence reads: CASSWGPSYEQYF. The CDR3 region has the DNA TGTGCCAGCAGTTGGGGGCCTTCCTACGAGCAGTACTTC.

This clone was recorded only once. The chain is built from TRBV9 and TRBJ2-1; TRBD2 is a possible D gene (5 bases). The germline V and J ends were trimmed by 3 bases and 1 base, with 23 bases remaining between them. Germline CDR1 is SGDLS and CDR2 is YYNGEE. The CDR3 extends over 19 amino acids. The CDR3 reads CASSARAFQAETSYNEQFF. The CDR3, as DNA: TGTGCCAGCAGCGCCCGGGCCTTTCAAGCGGAGACTTCCTACAATGAGCAGTTCTTC.

This sequence joins TRBV5-1 and TRBJ1-3; tentatively, D is TRBD1 (6 bases). Germline CDR1 and CDR2: SGHRS and YFSETQ. The germline V and J ends were trimmed by 0 bases and 9 bases, with 16 bases remaining between them. The CDR3 is 15 amino acids. The CDR3 bases are TGCGCCAGCAGCTTGGACAGGGCCGCCCGGGGCACCATATATTTT. Protein sequence: CASSLDRAARGTIYF.

In this sample, this clone turned up once. The J gene is TRBJ2-7, the V gene TRBV7-9, with TRBD1 matching 8 bases. The ends lost 4 bases at V and 1 base at J; junction bases unmatched: 3. The germline CDR1 and CDR2 sequences are SEHNR and FQNEAQ (reference sequence). This CDR3 is 14 amino acids long. The CDR3 is CASSWTGFSYEQYF. For the CDR3, the DNA is TGTGCCAGCAGCTGGACAGGGTTTTCCTACGAGCAGTACTTC.